This T cell receptor (beta chain) comes out of a study of cytomegalovirus exposure and HLA in healthy donors. Study at large: The same platform as the roughly 630 first-cohort repertoires was used for the 120 validation repertoires, a later analysis reported.

This clone came up once. The CDR3 has 12 amino acids. Germline V gives CDR1 SGHRS, CDR2 YFSETQ. Trimming removed 0 bases from V and 7 bases from J, with 5 bases in between. This table comes from immunoSEQ multiplex PCR, and its TCRdb copy is limited to in-frame clones, with some not included. The data contain around 94,000 clones, about 95% of them singletons. The receptor was derived from a young woman in good health and CMV-seronegative. The rearrangement links TRBV5-1 to TRBJ2-1; TRBD2 might be the D (5 bases). Sequenced sample: PBMCs. The CDR3 DNA is TGCGCCAGCAGCTTGGAGCGGAATGAGCAGTTCTTC. It yields the protein CASSLERNEQFF.